This T cell receptor beta chain is drawn from a study of resident and recirculating memory T cells in vitiligo. About the study: Epidermis came from shave biopsies of lesional and nonlesional sites, plus PBMCs.

Patients had to be free of confetti depigmentation, indicating active vitiligo. Patients who had received treatment within the previous three months were excluded. Assay: immunoSEQ multiplex PCR; the TCRdb copy retains only in-frame clones and omits some. This sample has around 76,000 clones, with roughly nine tenths found just once. Overall study results and limits: Non-conserved TCRs across sites and patients suggested distinct clones per lesion.

As concerns this clone: The antigen remains undetermined.

The sample was blood. The source is a male donor with vitiligo.

CDR3 sequence (DNA): TGCGCCAGCAGCCGCGACAGGACCTACGAGCAGTACTTC. It encodes CASSRDRTYEQYF. The chain employs TRBV5-1 and TRBJ2-7; TRBD1 might be the D (6 bases). This CDR3 contains 13 residues. V lost 4 bases and J 2 bases, leaving 10 bases between the germline ends. Germline V gene data show CDR1 as SGHRS and CDR2 as YFSETQ. The whole variable domain, remainder taken from reference TRBV5-1 and TRBJ2-7, is KAGVTQTPRYLIKTRGQQVTLSCSPISGHRSVSWYQQTPGQGLQFLFEYFSETQRNKGNFPGRFSGRQFSNSRSEMNVSTLELGDSALYLCASSRDRTYEQYFGPGTRLTVT.